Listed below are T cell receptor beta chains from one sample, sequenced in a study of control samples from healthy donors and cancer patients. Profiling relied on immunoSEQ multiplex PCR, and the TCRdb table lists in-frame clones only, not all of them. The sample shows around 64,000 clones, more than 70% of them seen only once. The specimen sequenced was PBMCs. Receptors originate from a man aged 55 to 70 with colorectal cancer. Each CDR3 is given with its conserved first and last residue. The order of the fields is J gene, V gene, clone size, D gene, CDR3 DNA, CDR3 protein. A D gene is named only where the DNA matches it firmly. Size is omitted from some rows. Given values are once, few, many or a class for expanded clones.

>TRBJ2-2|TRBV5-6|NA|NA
TGTGCCAGCAGCCTCACAGCGACAGGGGAGCTGTTTTTT
CASSLTATGELFF
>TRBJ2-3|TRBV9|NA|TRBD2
TGTGCCAGCAGCGTAGGGACTAGCGGGGGGGCAGGAGATACGCAGTATTTT
CASSVGTSGGAGDTQYF
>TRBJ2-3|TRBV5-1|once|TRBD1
TGCGCCAGCAGCACCGACAGGGGGGGAGATACGCAGTATTTT
CASSTDRGGDTQYF
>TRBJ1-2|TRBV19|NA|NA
TGTGCCAGTATTGGAGGACAGAACTATGGCTACACCTTC
CASIGGQNYGYTF
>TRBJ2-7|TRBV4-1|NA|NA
TGCGCCAGCAGCCAAGATGGCATCGAGCAGTACTTC
CASSQDGIEQYF
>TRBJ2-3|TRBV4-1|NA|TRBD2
TGCGCCAGCAGCCAAGATAGGCGGGGGGGCAGGGCAGATACGCAGTATTTT
CASSQDRRGGRADTQYF
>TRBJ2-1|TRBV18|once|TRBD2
TGTGCCAGCTCACTAGCGGGGGGGCCGTTGAATGAGCAGTTCTTC
CASSLAGGPLNEQFF
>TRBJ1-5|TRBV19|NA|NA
TGTGCCAGTAGTATAGTGGCGAGAAGGGGCAATCAGCCCCAGCATTTT
CASSIVARRGNQPQHF
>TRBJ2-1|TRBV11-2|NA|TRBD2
TGTGCCACCCAGGCTAGCGGGCCAACCTCCTACAATGAGCAGTTCTTC
CATQASGPTSYNEQFF
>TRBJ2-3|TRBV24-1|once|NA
TGTGCCACCAGTGATTTGCTCCCAGATACGCAGTATTTT
CATSDLLPDTQYF
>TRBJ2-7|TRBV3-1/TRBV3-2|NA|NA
TGTGCCAGCAGCCCTCGTGTGGGGGGCTCCTACGAGCAGTACTTC
CASSPRVGGSYEQYF
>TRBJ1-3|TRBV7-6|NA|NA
TGTGCCAGCAGCTTAGGGGACACCATATATTTT
CASSLGDTIYF
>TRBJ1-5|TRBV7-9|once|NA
TGTGCCAGCAGCTTAGATGATAGTCAGCCCCAGCATTTT
CASSLDDSQPQHF
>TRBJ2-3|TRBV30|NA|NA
TGTGCCTGGACCCGGGCCAGCACAGATACGCAGTATTTT
CAWTRASTDTQYF
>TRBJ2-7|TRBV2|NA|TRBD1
TGTGCCAGCACTGCGGCAGGGACAGTGAACGAGCAGTACTTC
CASTAAGTVNEQYF
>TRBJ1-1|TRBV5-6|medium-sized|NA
TGTGCCAGCAGCCCTTTTACAGGGTACACTGAAGCTTTCTTT
CASSPFTGYTEAFF
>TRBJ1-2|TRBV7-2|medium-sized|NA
TGTGCCAGCAGCTTAAGACAGGCATGGGGCTACACCTTC
CASSLRQAWGYTF
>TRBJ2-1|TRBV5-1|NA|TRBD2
TGCGCCAGCAGCTTGGACGGGACTAGCGGGGGGGCTGAGCAGTTCTTC
CASSLDGTSGGAEQFF
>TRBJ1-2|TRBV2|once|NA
TGTGCCAGCAGTGCCTCCAGGACAGCCCATGGCTACACCTTC
CASSASRTAHGYTF
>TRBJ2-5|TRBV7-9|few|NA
TGTGCCAGCAGCCCGGGGCGGCCCAAAGAGACCCAGTACTTC
CASSPGRPKETQYF
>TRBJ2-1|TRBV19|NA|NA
TGTGCCAGTACCTCCGTCTCAGGAGGGCCATACAATGAGCAGTTCTTC
CASTSVSGGPYNEQFF
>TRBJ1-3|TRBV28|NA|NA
TGTGCCAGCAGTCCGAGCGGGGGAAACACCATATATTTT
CASSPSGGNTIYF
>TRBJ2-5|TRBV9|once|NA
TGTGCCAGCAGCGGGAGTAGCATTAGGGAGACCCAGTACTTC
CASSGSSIRETQYF
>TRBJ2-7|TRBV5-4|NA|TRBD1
TGTGCCAGCAGCCTTCCGGGACAGGGGGTCTACGAGCAGTACTTC
CASSLPGQGVYEQYF
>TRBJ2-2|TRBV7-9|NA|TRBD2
TGTGCCAGCAGCTTGCCCCGTGGAACTAGCGGGGAGGGGGAGCTGTTTTTT
CASSLPRGTSGEGELFF
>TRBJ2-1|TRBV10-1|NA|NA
TGCGCCAGCAGTGAGGCTGGGGGCTCGGACAATGAGCAGTTCTTC
CASSEAGGSDNEQFF